This note documents a single T cell receptor beta chain sequence. Its target is not known. Profiling relied on immunoSEQ multiplex PCR, and the TCRdb table lists in-frame clones only, not all of them. The sample includes thousands of clones, just under 75% of them seen just once. The data were taken from a study of OX40 agonist ivuxolimab in advanced cancers. Study results and caveats: The authors also found low normalized T-cell clonal expansion in some nonresponders.

Germline values: CDR1 SGDLS, CDR2 YYNGEE. This CDR3 has 15 amino acids. Trimming shortened V by 0 bases and J by 8 bases, and 15 bases separated the two germline ends. This receptor was obtained from an adult with an advanced solid tumor such as melanoma, head and neck, liver or kidney cancer. The chain combines TRBV9 with TRBJ2-1, with D uncertain. The sample here was CD4+ or CD8+ T cells sorted from blood, taken in a trial of the OX40 agonist ivuxolimab. CDR3 region: CASSVGGNMAYEQFF. The CDR3, as DNA: TGTGCCAGCAGCGTAGGAGGAAACATGGCCTATGAGCAGTTCTTC. Together with reference TRBV9 and TRBJ2-1, the CDR3 gives the full variable domain: DSGVTQTPKHLITATGQRVTLRCSPRSGDLSVYWYQQSLDQGLQFLIQYYNGEERAKGNILERFSAQQFPDLHSELNLSSLELGDSALYFCASSVGGNMAYEQFFGPGTRLTVL.